Each of the 18 T cell receptor beta chains below was sequenced from the same sample in a study of blood T cell repertoires in COVID-19 (dated by TCRdb to about 2020). Library generation was performed with the immunoSEQ multiplex PCR assay. The table comes from immuneACCESS by way of TCRdb, which keeps in-frame sequences with V and J called. Part of the clones is missing from these tables; in studies checked, under half for an unresolved V gene and the rest for unknown reasons. The sample table lists some 260,000 clones, 88% of them with a count of one. The ten largest account for roughly 6% of the sample. Sequences were obtained from peripheral blood. Source of these receptors: a woman aged 25-40 years with COVID-19, enrolled during active disease.

The chain carries TRBV7-9 and TRBJ1-5; TRBD1 is a possible D gene (5 bases). The CDR3 length is 17 residues. Germline V gene lookup returns CDR1 SEHNR and CDR2 FQNEAQ (reference sequence). The ends were cut back, 1 base at V and 0 bases at J, with 13 bases in the middle. The CDR3 bases are TGTGCCAGCAGCTTAGTGACAGTCCTTGATAGCAATCAGCCCCAGCATTTT. Translated, it gives CASSLVTVLDSNQPQHF.

The genes are TRBV5-8 and TRBJ2-2; 8 nucleotides match TRBD1. CDR3 length: 16 residues. CDR1 is SGHTS, CDR2 YDEGEE, per germline. The trim removed 0 bases at V and 4 bases at J, leaving 5 bases unmatched. CDR3 amino acids: CASSLDGTGSTGELFF. The CDR3 coding sequence is TGTGCCAGCAGCTTGGACGGGACAGGCAGCACCGGGGAGCTGTTTTTT.

CDR3 in amino acids: CASSQGTGANYGYTF. CDR3 DNA: TGCGCCAGCAGCCAAGGGACAGGCGCTAACTATGGCTACACCTTC. This sequence joins TRBV4-3 and TRBJ1-2; 7 nucleotides agree with TRBD1. Germline V CDR1 and CDR2: LGHNA, YSLEER. The length of the CDR3 is 15 residues. Unmatched junction bases numbered 2, after V lost 1 base and J lost 0 bases.

V gene TRBV24-1 combines with J gene TRBJ2-1; 15 bases fit TRBD2. J was trimmed by 5 bases and V by 0 bases; bases with no gene match: 4. CDR1 KGHDR and CDR2 SFDVKD come from the germline V gene. The CDR3 has 18 residues. The CDR3 DNA is TGTGCCACCAGTGATTTGGGGACTAGCGGGAGGTCGGACAATGAGCAGTTCTTC. Protein: CATSDLGTSGRSDNEQFF.

The chain employs TRBV28 and TRBJ2-3; maybe TRBD2 (6 bases). This CDR3 spans 15 amino acids. CDR1 is MDHEN and CDR2 is SYDVKM in the germline V gene. V gave up 3 bases and J gave up 0 bases, with 10 bases separating them. The CDR3 loop is CASSFRGGSTDTQYF. CDR3 bases: TGTGCCAGCAGTTTCCGTGGGGGGAGCACAGATACGCAGTATTTT.

The chain couples TRBV4-1 to TRBJ2-1; D remains ambiguous. Germline CDR1 is MGHRA and CDR2 is YSYEKL. The CDR3 spans 16 residues. Trimming removed 3 bases at V and 0 bases at J, with 12 bases between. Written as DNA, the CDR3 is TGCGCCAGCAGCCATTTATCAGGAAGCTCCTACAATGAGCAGTTCTTC. It yields the protein CASSHLSGSSYNEQFF.

The chain carries TRBV7-2 and TRBJ2-3; TRBD2 might be the D (5 bases). The V gene's germline CDR1 is SGHTA and CDR2 FQGNSA. Trimming removed 3 bases at V and 6 bases at J, with 10 bases between. CDR3 length: 13 amino acids. Here the CDR3 DNA reads TGTGCCAGCAGCTTTCCGGGGTCGGATACGCAGTATTTT. This sequence encodes CASSFPGSDTQYF.

This chain uses TRBV6-2 or TRBV6-3 with TRBJ1-5; D not certain. The length of the CDR3 is 16 residues. V was clipped by 10 bases and J by 2 bases, with 21 bases between them. Germline V gene lookup returns CDR1 MNHEY and CDR2 SVGEGT. Written as DNA, the CDR3 is TGTGCCACCAACCCGTCATCGGGATTTGGCAATCAGCCCCAGCATTTT. It encodes CATNPSSGFGNQPQHF.

The table lists this clone with a count of one. J is TRBJ1-1 and V is TRBV6-5, with D hard to call. V lost 2 bases and J 1 base, leaving 8 bases between the germline ends. Germline-derived CDR1 and CDR2 are MNHEY and SVGAGI. The CDR3 spans 14 residues. The DNA of the CDR3 is TGTGCCAGCAGTTACGGTGGAGAGAACACTGAAGCTTTCTTT. This sequence encodes CASSYGGENTEAFF.

The chain is built from TRBV6-1 and TRBJ1-6, with TRBD1 as a possible D gene (5 bases). This CDR3 is 15 amino acids long. With 2 bases removed from V and 10 bases from J, the gap between germline ends came to 15 bases. From germline, CDR1 is MNHNS and CDR2 SASEGT. The CDR3 loop is CASSELGEGFSPLHF. CDR3 coding DNA: TGTGCCAGCAGTGAATTGGGGGAGGGCTTCTCACCCCTCCACTTT.

The chain carries TRBV19 and TRBJ2-5; 9 bases align to TRBD1. Germline V gene sequence: CDR1 LNHDA, CDR2 SQIVND (reference sequence). This CDR3 comprises 15 residues. J was trimmed by 5 bases and V by 6 bases; bases with no gene match: 10. The CDR3 region is CASSGGQGLQETQYF. CDR3 DNA: TGTGCCAGTAGCGGGGGACAGGGTTTGCAGGAGACCCAGTACTTC.

The chain employs TRBV5-4 and TRBJ1-6; TRBD1 agrees at 7 bases. Looked up from germline, CDR1 is SGHNT and CDR2 is YYREEE (reference sequence). The CDR3 loop spans 12 amino acids. V lost 4 bases to trimming and J lost 16 bases; unmatched junction nucleotides: 8. CDR3 amino acids: CASSLPGQWLHF. CDR3 sequence (DNA): TGTGCCAGCAGCCTCCCGGGACAGTGGCTCCACTTT.

This rearrangement joins TRBV18 to TRBJ1-2; D is undetermined. Per germline, CDR1 KGHSH and CDR2 LQKENI. The CDR3 runs 14 residues. V was clipped by 0 bases and J by 4 bases, with 9 bases between them. The CDR3 loop is CASSPPTPSYGYTF. The CDR3 region has the DNA TGTGCCAGCTCACCACCTACCCCCAGCTATGGCTACACCTTC.

V gene TRBV11-2 combines with J gene TRBJ2-5, with 9 bases identical to TRBD2. Trimming took 1 base from V and 3 from J; bases not matched to a gene: 0. CDR3 length: 14 residues. The V gene's germline CDR1 is SGHAT and CDR2 FQNNGV. The CDR3, as DNA: TGTGCCAGCAGCTTAGGCGGGAGGGAAGAGACCCAGTACTTC. Its translation is CASSLGGREETQYF.

The chain couples TRBV5-1 to TRBJ2-3; 8 bases are shared with TRBD1. Germline V CDR1 and CDR2: SGHRS, YFSETQ. The junction had 4 bases not matched to a gene; V was cut back by 2 bases and J by 2 bases. The CDR3 has 15 amino acids. The CDR3 reads CASSFGQGNTDTQYF. CDR3 DNA sequence: TGCGCCAGCAGCTTCGGACAGGGTAACACAGATACGCAGTATTTT.

The chain employs TRBV6-5 and TRBJ2-2; weak D call: TRBD2 (5 bases). CDR3 length equals 14 residues. Germline CDR1 MNHEY, CDR2 SVGAGI. V lost 5 bases to trimming and J lost 2 bases, with 9 bases between them. The CDR3 here is CASSPRLNTGELFF. The CDR3 DNA sequence: TGTGCCAGCAGTCCTCGACTAAACACCGGGGAGCTGTTTTTT.

The chain uses TRBV27 and TRBJ1-1, with 9 nucleotides matching TRBD1. The germline gives CDR1 MNHEY, CDR2 SMNVEV (reference sequence). This CDR3 contains 16 residues. Losses at the gene ends were 5 bases for V and 3 bases for J; bases not matched to a gene: 10. CDR3 sequence: CASSRTQGAKDTEAFF. The CDR3 DNA sequence: TGTGCCAGCAGTCGAACACAGGGGGCGAAAGACACTGAAGCTTTCTTT.

This chain uses TRBV7-8 with TRBJ2-2; no reliable D call. This CDR3 region has 15 residues. Germline CDR1 SGHVS, CDR2 FQNEAQ. The V end was cut by 1 base, the J end by 1 base, with 7 bases between. The CDR3 nucleotides read TGTGCCAGCAGCTTAGTCCAAATGAACACCGGGGAGCTGTTTTTT. It yields the protein CASSLVQMNTGELFF.